Listed below are T cell receptor beta chains from one sample, sequenced in a study of T cell responses to AZD1222 COVID-19 vaccine. Sequenced by immunoSEQ multiplex PCR; TCRdb stores in-frame clones only, minus some. The table lists about 100,000 clones, less than 95% of them singletons. This sample comprised peripheral blood, obtained on day 0 of AZD1222 vaccination. The source of these receptors is an adult in good health. Both conserved end residues are part of each CDR3. Each record gives: J gene, clone size, V gene, CDR3 protein. Rows give clone size only sometimes, using once, few, many, or a class for an expanded clone.

TRBJ1-3 | - | TRBV7-9 | CASSFKRSKGLGIGNTIYF
TRBJ2-5 | - | TRBV6-1 | CASSDTMGQGALGTQYF
TRBJ1-1 | - | TRBV6-5 | CASTLSGAQNTEAFF
TRBJ1-5 | - | TRBV10-2 | CASTQDTSGNQPQHF
TRBJ2-1 | - | TRBV7-2 | CASSPPKVKGNEQFF
TRBJ1-2 | - | TRBV5-1 | CASSLSQTGYGYTF
TRBJ2-2 | once | TRBV7-8 | CASSSSGGALGELFF
TRBJ1-2 | - | TRBV7-2 | CASSATAFNYGYTF
TRBJ2-7 | - | TRBV28 | CASSFSPDRGYEQYF
TRBJ1-2 | - | TRBV5-4 | CASSLQNYGYTF
TRBJ1-2 | - | TRBV6-1 | CASSEVGLYGYTF
TRBJ2-7 | - | TRBV28 | CASSKGDRYYEQYF
TRBJ2-2 | - | TRBV27 | CASSFAGVTGELFF
TRBJ2-3 | - | TRBV10-3 | CAITHWTGYSTDTQYF
TRBJ1-1 | - | TRBV3-1/TRBV3-2 | CASSRKVNTEAFF
TRBJ1-2 | - | TRBV5-4 | CASSLQGIHGYTF
TRBJ1-1 | - | TRBV3-1/TRBV3-2 | CASSQDLSGTINTEAFF
TRBJ2-3 | - | TRBV25-1 | CASSGAPPGEADTQYF
TRBJ2-2 | - | TRBV18 | CASSPGTSNTGELFF
TRBJ1-5 | - | TRBV30 | CAWSPPGRYQPQHF
TRBJ2-5 | - | TRBV18 | CASSPPAGGRQTQYF
TRBJ1-1 | - | TRBV10-3 | CAIAGQGTMNTEAFF
TRBJ1-3 | - | TRBV14 | CASSQSVGNTIYF